Below, 14 T cell receptor beta chains from the same sample are listed, as sequenced in a study of somatic mutations in cytotoxic T cells in rheumatoid arthritis. Profiled with immunoSEQ multiplex PCR; TCRdb holds only in-frame clones, not every one. The table shows almost 20,000 clones, with approximately 80% occurring only once. What was sequenced was CD8+ T cells sorted from blood. These receptors came from a woman aged 50 to 65 in good health.

There are a few counts of this clone. This sequence joins TRBV5-4 and TRBJ1-1; D perhaps matches TRBD1 (5 bases). V shed 1 base and J shed 2 bases, with 9 bases lying between them. The CDR3 extends over 14 amino acids. CDR1 SGHNT and CDR2 YYREEE come from the germline V gene (reference sequence). DNA of the CDR3: TGTGCCAGCAGCTTGCGACAGCGTAACACTGAAGCTTTCTTT. Protein product: CASSLRQRNTEAFF. Variable domain in full (rest from reference TRBV5-4 and TRBJ1-1): ETGVTQSPTHLIKTRGQQVTLRCSSQSGHNTVSWYQQALGQGPQFIFQYYREEENGRGNFPPRFSGLQFPNYSSELNVNALELDDSALYLCASSLRQRNTEAFFGQGTRLTVV.

The chain links TRBV21-1 to TRBJ2-4; TRBD1 was called by the table and not checked on the DNA. TRBV21-1 is an annotated pseudogene. The CDR3 loop spans 14 amino acids. The CDR3 DNA is TGTGCCTGCTGCCGGACAGGGGCCCAAAACATTCAGTACTTC. Translation gives CACCRTGAQNIQYF.

The chain has TRBV6-5 and TRBJ2-7, with 8 nucleotides matching TRBD1. Germline loops: CDR1 MNHEY, CDR2 SVGAGI. The CDR3 is 15 residues long. Trimming removed 6 bases from V and 4 bases from J; junction bases left unmatched: 11. The chain's CDR3 is CASSLDRGREYEQYF. The CDR3 DNA is TGTGCCAGCAGCCTCGACAGGGGACGGGAGTACGAGCAGTACTTC.

This clone is a singleton in its sample. The rearrangement links TRBV10-3 to TRBJ2-7; TRBD1 aligns across 9 bases. The CDR3 runs to 15 residues. J gave up 6 bases and V 7 bases, and 13 bases lay outside the gene matches. CDR1 is ENHRY, CDR2 SYGVKD, per germline. Written as DNA, the CDR3 is TGTGCCATCACGACTCTCCCGGGACAGGGCGGCGAGCAGTACTTC. It yields the protein CAITTLPGQGGEQYF.

The table lists this clone with a few counts. In nucleotides, the CDR3 is TGCGCCAGCAGCCCAGGGGGACTAACTGAAGCTTTCTTT. Its protein product is CASSPGGLTEAFF. The genes are TRBV10-1 and TRBJ1-1; 7 bases are shared with TRBD1. Germline V gene sequence: CDR1 WNHNN, CDR2 SYGVQD (reference sequence). The CDR3 length is 13 residues. V lost 6 bases and J lost 5; bases outside the gene matches: 6.

The chain links TRBV4-1 to TRBJ1-1, with a weak D call TRBD1 (5 bases). The CDR3 consists of 14 residues. The V end lost 5 bases, the J end lost 3 bases, and 13 bases lay between the germline ends. CDR1 and CDR2 from the germline V gene are MGHRA and YSYEKL. This chain's CDR3 is CASSFVGVDTEAFF. CDR3 bases: TGCGCCAGCAGCTTCGTGGGGGTTGACACTGAAGCTTTCTTT.

The V call is TRBV4-2, the J call TRBJ2-1; 8 bases align to TRBD2. From germline, CDR1 is LGHNA and CDR2 YNFKEQ. The CDR3 runs to 16 residues. V was pared by 0 bases and J by 3 bases, with 4 bases of the junction left unmatched. The CDR3 sequence is CASSQERGEFYNEQFF. As DNA, the CDR3 is TGTGCCAGCAGCCAAGAGCGGGGGGAATTCTACAATGAGCAGTTCTTC.

CDR3 protein: CTGGIATGELFF. The DNA of the CDR3 is TGTACAGGGGGGATTGCGACCGGGGAGCTGTTTTTT. This sequence joins TRBV7-9 and TRBJ2-2; 8 nucleotides match TRBD1. This CDR3 spans 12 amino acids. Per the germline V gene, CDR1 is SEHNR and CDR2 is FQNEAQ (reference sequence).

The CDR3 DNA reads TGTGCCAGCAGCATGGGACAGGGAAGCGGCGAGCAGTACTTC. Its protein is CASSMGQGSGEQYF. This chain links TRBV13 with TRBJ2-7; 9 nucleotides agree with TRBD1. The CDR3 has 14 amino acids. Trimming removed 5 bases from V and 6 bases from J; junction bases left unmatched: 8. Germline assignment: CDR1 PRHDT and CDR2 FYEKMQ (reference sequence).

CDR3 nucleotide sequence: TGTGCCAGCAGCTTAGATTATCCGGGGGGCAGGACTAATGAAAAACTGTTTTTT. Residues: CASSLDYPGGRTNEKLFF. The chain joins TRBV11-2 to TRBJ1-4; possibly TRBD1 for D (6 bases). The CDR3 extends over 18 amino acids. Between the trimmed V and J ends, which lost 0 bases and 2 bases, there was a span of 16 bases. CDR1 SGHAT and CDR2 FQNNGV come from the germline V gene.

The chain links TRBV2 to TRBJ2-7, with a weak D call TRBD2 (6 bases). The CDR3 extends over 13 amino acids. V was clipped by 6 bases and J by 5 bases, with 14 bases between them. Per germline, CDR1 SNHLY and CDR2 FYNNEI. This CDR3 is CASRDGSPDEQYF. CDR3 in DNA: TGTGCCAGCAGAGACGGGAGTCCCGACGAGCAGTACTTC.

This chain uses TRBV25-1 with TRBJ2-6; unclear D gene. The germline V gene has CDR1 MGHDK and CDR2 SYGVNS. V was cut by 1 base and J by 4 bases, with 5 bases left in between. The CDR3 has 14 amino acids. CDR3 sequence reads: CASSEFKGANVLTF. CDR3 bases: TGTGCCAGCAGTGAATTTAAGGGGGCCAACGTCCTGACTTTC. The variable domain in full, completed from reference TRBV25-1 and TRBJ2-6, reads EADIYQTPRYLVIGTGKKITLECSQTMGHDKMYWYQQDPGMELHLIHYSYGVNSTEKGDLSSESTVSRIRTEHFPLTLESARPSHTSQYLCASSEFKGANVLTFGAGSRLTVL.

This rearrangement joins TRBV7-9 to TRBJ1-4, with 8 bases identical to TRBD1. J lost 5 bases, V lost 5 bases, and 7 bases had no gene match. This CDR3 is built from 15 residues. Germline lookup yields CDR1 SEHNR and CDR2 FQNEAQ (reference sequence). The CDR3 nucleotides read TGTGCCAGCAGCATGGACAGGGACCGAAATGAAAAACTGTTTTTT. It translates to CASSMDRDRNEKLFF.

The count of this clone is one. This chain uses TRBV7-6 with TRBJ1-3; D gene uncertain. Trimming took off 0 bases at V and 4 bases at J, with 4 bases between the two ends. Per the germline V gene, CDR1 is SGHVS and CDR2 is FNYEAQ. The CDR3 contains 13 residues. As DNA, the CDR3 is TGTGCCAGCAGCTTAGCGCGCGGAAACACCATATATTTT. It is translated as CASSLARGNTIYF.